This T cell receptor beta chain was obtained from a study of graft-versus-host responses after intestinal transplantation. The assay was immunoSEQ multiplex PCR, and TCRdb's table has in-frame clones only and misses some. The top ten hold approximately 0.32% of the sample, which has about 90,000 clones, approximately 90% seen once. Notes on this clone: Its antigen is as yet unknown.

This receptor was identified in a human donor who was the organ donor for an intestinal transplant. The specimen comprised unstimulated CD4+ T cells sorted from spleen or lymph node cells, sampled before transplant.

CDR3 in DNA: TGTGCCAGCAGCCCAGGGACTAGCGGCGGGAGGGAGCAGTACTTC. This gives the protein CASSPGTSGGREQYF. V usage is TRBV5-4 and J usage is TRBJ2-7; TRBD2 matches at 11 bases. The V and J ends lost 4 bases and 7 bases, in that order; junction bases with no gene match: 10. Germline CDR1 is SGHNT and CDR2 is YYREEE (reference sequence). CDR3 size: 15 residues.